Presented here are 27 T cell receptor beta chains from one specimen sequenced in a study of cytomegalovirus exposure and HLA in healthy donors. The PCR used 60 Vbeta and 13 Jbeta primers. Method: immunoSEQ multiplex PCR; TCRdb's copy keeps in-frame clones and lacks some. The sample consists of around 86,000 clones, approximately 7.1% of them appearing once. Sequencing input: PBMCs. These receptor sequences come from a man between 45 and 60 years old in good health and CMV-seronegative.

The rearrangement joins TRBV28 to TRBJ1-1; 10 nucleotides agree with TRBD1. Unmatched junction bases numbered 1, after V lost 5 bases and J lost 1 base. Per the germline V gene, CDR1 is MDHEN and CDR2 is SYDVKM. This CDR3 has 14 amino acids. CDR3 bases: TGTGCCAGCAGTCGACAGGGGGCGAACACTGAAGCTTTCTTT. Protein: CASSRQGANTEAFF.

This clone was found a few times. The chain employs TRBV11-2 and TRBJ1-4; D unclear. V lost 1 base to trimming and J lost 8 bases, with 5 bases between them. The CDR3 runs to 12 residues. Germline V gene data show CDR1 as SGHAT and CDR2 as FQNNGV. CDR3 in DNA: TGTGCCAGCAGCTTAGTTTCAGAAAAACTGTTTTTT. Translation gives CASSLVSEKLFF.

V gene TRBV7-2 combines with J gene TRBJ2-5; D may be TRBD2 (5 bases). The DNA end is a closer match to TRBJ2-7, so the J assignment may be wrong. Germline V gene data show CDR1 as SGHTA and CDR2 as FQGNSA. The CDR3 totals 13 residues. CDR3 in DNA: TGTGCCAGCAGCCCCAAGATAAGCGGCGAGCAGTACTTC. It specifies CASSPKISGEQYF.

The rearrangement joins TRBV5-1 to TRBJ2-7; TRBD1 might be the D (6 bases). The V gene's germline CDR1 is SGHRS and CDR2 YFSETQ. This CDR3 spans 13 amino acids. V was clipped by 6 bases and J by 0 bases, with 10 bases between them. The CDR3 reads CASKGDNSYEQYF. The CDR3 DNA reads TGCGCCAGCAAGGGGGACAACTCCTACGAGCAGTACTTC.

The rearrangement joins TRBV6-1 to TRBJ2-3, with D possibly TRBD2 on 6 matching bases. The V and J ends lost 4 bases and 0 bases respectively, with 14 bases between them. In germline, CDR1 is MNHNS, CDR2 SASEGT. The length of the CDR3 is 16 residues. Here the CDR3 reads CASSALVRGSTDTQYF. DNA for the CDR3: TGTGCCAGCAGTGCCCTTGTGCGGGGCAGCACAGATACGCAGTATTTT.

The chain employs TRBV28 and TRBJ2-7; 8 bases are a match to TRBD1. Trimming cost V 7 bases and J 6 bases; bases outside gene matches: 11. The CDR3 has 14 amino acids. Germline V gives CDR1 MDHEN, CDR2 SYDVKM. The CDR3 reads CASTPFGQGAEQYF. The CDR3 DNA follows: TGTGCCAGCACCCCATTCGGACAGGGCGCCGAGCAGTACTTC.

V usage is TRBV6-4 and J usage is TRBJ2-1; D perhaps matches TRBD2 (7 bases). V was cut by 3 bases and J by 9 bases, with 18 bases left in between. Germline V gene sequence: CDR1 MRHNA, CDR2 SNTAGT. The CDR3 covers 15 residues. The CDR3 nucleotides are TGTGCCAGCAGTGAAAGGGGGGGCCCAGGTGGTGAGCAGTTCTTC. Amino acids: CASSERGGPGGEQFF.

For the CDR3, the DNA is TGCGCCAGCAGTTTAGAGGGACAGGGGTACAATGAGCAGTTCTTC. Amino acids: CASSLEGQGYNEQFF. V usage is TRBV5-1 and J usage is TRBJ2-1; TRBD1 matches 10 bases. V lost 5 bases, J lost 4 bases, and 6 bases stayed unmatched. Germline assignment: CDR1 SGHRS and CDR2 YFSETQ. The CDR3 covers 15 residues.

This clone showed up just a few times. The chain employs TRBV6-1 and TRBJ2-2; no clear D. Germline V gives CDR1 MNHNS, CDR2 SASEGT. The germline V and J ends were trimmed by 3 bases and 1 base, with 3 bases remaining between them. CDR3 length equals 13 residues. This CDR3 is CASSDKNTGELFF. CDR3 nucleotides: TGTGCCAGCAGTGATAAGAACACCGGGGAGCTGTTTTTT.

This clone was detected a few times. This chain joins TRBV2 and TRBJ2-1, with TRBD2 identical over 9 bases. CDR1 and CDR2 (germline): SNHLY, FYNNEI. The CDR3 length is 16 residues. Trimming took 5 bases from V and 8 from J; bases not matched to a gene: 13. CDR3 sequence reads: CASSPDGREGLDEQFF. As DNA, the CDR3 is TGTGCCAGCAGTCCAGACGGGCGGGAGGGCCTTGATGAGCAGTTCTTC.

This clone has just a few counts. An end of the junction differs from the germline gene, which may be a read error. The V gene is TRBV11-2, the J gene TRBJ2-6; TRBD2 matches at 10 bases. The CDR3 covers 17 residues. Germline V gene lookup returns CDR1 SGHAT and CDR2 FQNNGV. The CDR3 nucleotides read TGTGCCAGCAGGTTAGCGGGAGGTAGCTCTGGGGCCAACGTCCTGACTTTC. Protein sequence: CASRLAGGSSGANVLTF.

By proportion, this clone is medium-sized. The genes are TRBV6-5 and TRBJ2-2; a possible D gene is TRBD1 (6 bases). The CDR3 runs to 14 residues. CDR1 is MNHEY and CDR2 is SVGAGI in the germline V gene. Trimming took 6 bases from V and 7 from J, leaving 15 bases between them. The DNA of the CDR3 is TGTGCCAGCAGACCACAGGGTTCTGGCGGGGAGCTGTTTTTT. It translates to CASRPQGSGGELFF.

This chain links TRBV28 with TRBJ1-2; TRBD1 matches at 7 bases. This CDR3 contains 13 residues. The ends lost 6 bases at V and 7 bases at J; junction bases unmatched: 8. Germline CDR1 is MDHEN and CDR2 is SYDVKM. CDR3 in amino acids: CASRSTGVIGYTF. DNA for the CDR3: TGTGCCAGCAGGAGCACAGGGGTGATTGGCTACACCTTC.

This clone was found a few times. The chain uses TRBV6-6 and TRBJ1-5, with no clear D. This CDR3 has 13 amino acids. The germline V and J ends were trimmed by 8 bases and 5 bases, with 13 bases remaining between them. The V gene's germline CDR1 is MNHNY and CDR2 SVGAGI (reference sequence). CDR3 protein: CASSRAPDQPQHF. The CDR3 DNA reads as TGTGCCAGCTCAAGAGCCCCCGATCAGCCCCAGCATTTT.

This clone was counted only a few times. J is TRBJ2-7 and V is TRBV10-2, with D maybe TRBD2 (6 bases). CDR1 and CDR2 (germline): WSHSY, SAAADI. There are 14 residues in the CDR3. Trimming stripped 7 bases from V and 1 base from J, with 14 bases between. The CDR3 here is CASKNEGGSYEQYF. As DNA, the CDR3 is TGCGCCAGCAAGAATGAGGGAGGATCCTACGAGCAGTACTTC.

The V and J genes are TRBV28 and TRBJ2-5; 8 bases line up with TRBD1. This CDR3 comprises 14 residues. The germline V gene encodes CDR1 MDHEN and CDR2 SYDVKM. The ends lost 6 bases at V and 5 bases at J; junction bases unmatched: 8. The CDR3 sequence is CASSFLQGVETQYF. The CDR3, as DNA: TGTGCCAGCAGCTTCCTACAGGGGGTGGAGACCCAGTACTTC.

This clone was counted between two and nine times. The V gene is TRBV7-9, the J gene TRBJ1-1, with 7 bases that match TRBD1. The length of the CDR3 is 15 residues. Germline V gives CDR1 SEHNR, CDR2 FQNEAQ (reference sequence). Losses at the gene ends were 4 bases for V and 0 bases for J; bases not matched to a gene: 5. CDR3 residues: CASSSRTGLNTEAFF. CDR3 in DNA: TGTGCCAGCAGCTCAAGGACAGGTTTGAACACTGAAGCTTTCTTT.

The chain links TRBV7-9 to TRBJ2-7; D gene uncertain. CDR3 size: 12 residues. Trimming shortened V by 5 bases and J by 6 bases, and 11 bases separated the two germline ends. CDR1 and CDR2 (germline): SEHNR, FQNEAQ (reference sequence). In DNA form, the CDR3 reads TGTGCCAGCAGCCTAGACGTCGGCGAGCAGTACTTC. Its protein product is CASSLDVGEQYF.

This clone was seen only a few times. A read error may produce the germline difference seen at one junction end. V is TRBV5-6 and J is TRBJ1-2; a weak D match, TRBD1 (5 bases). The CDR3 consists of 13 residues. The germline CDR1 and CDR2 sequences are SGHDT and YYEEEE. CDR3 residues: CASSQGQGGPPAF. The CDR3 bases are TGTGCCAGCAGCCAAGGGCAGGGAGGCCCCCCCGCCTTC.

The gene calls are TRBV14 and TRBJ2-2; 8 bases line up with TRBD2. CDR3 size: 15 residues. Trimming took 3 bases from V and 7 from J; bases not matched to a gene: 7. Germline-derived CDR1 and CDR2 are SGHDN and FVKESK. The CDR3: CASSHKGLAVGELFF. The CDR3 DNA sequence: TGTGCCAGCAGCCATAAAGGACTAGCCGTCGGGGAGCTGTTTTTT. Combining the CDR3 with reference TRBV14 and TRBJ2-2 gives the whole variable domain EAGVTQFPSHSVIEKGQTVTLRCDPISGHDNLYWYRRVMGKEIKFLLHFVKESKQDESGMPNNRFLAERTGGTYSTLKVQPAELEDSGVYFCASSHKGLAVGELFFGEGSRLTVL.

The rearrangement links TRBV18 to TRBJ2-1, with TRBD2 matching 7 bases. After removal of 0 bases from V and 9 bases from J, the junction contained 11 bases not matched to a gene. The CDR3 runs to 16 residues. CDR1 and CDR2 (germline): KGHSH, LQKENI. The CDR3 loop reads CASSPPDRSGVGEQFF. CDR3 DNA sequence: TGTGCCAGCTCACCACCGGATCGCAGCGGGGTGGGTGAGCAGTTCTTC.

This chain connects TRBV9 to TRBJ2-6; no definite D call. The V end lost 0 bases, the J end lost 4 bases, and 8 bases lay between the germline ends. CDR1 is SGDLS, CDR2 YYNGEE, per germline. The CDR3 runs 15 residues. The chain's CDR3 is CASSVDWSGANVLTF. In DNA form, the CDR3 reads TGTGCCAGCAGCGTAGACTGGTCCGGGGCCAACGTCCTGACTTTC.

The J gene is TRBJ1-1, the V gene TRBV28; TRBD1 aligns across 8 bases. CDR3 length equals 14 residues. Germline CDR1 is MDHEN and CDR2 is SYDVKM. Germline trimming cut 10 bases from V and 4 bases from J; bases unmatched to any gene: 11. CDR3 sequence (DNA): TGTGCCATACTGAGGACAGGGACGGGCACTGAAGCTTTCTTT. Its protein product is CAILRTGTGTEAFF.

V and J are TRBV10-3 and TRBJ1-5; TRBD1 matches at 7 bases. The CDR3 totals 12 residues. V was pared by 9 bases and J by 9 bases, with 8 bases of the junction left unmatched. The germline gives CDR1 ENHRY, CDR2 SYGVKD. The CDR3 sequence is CAIGQDRGPQHF. CDR3 nucleotide sequence: TGTGCCATAGGACAGGACCGTGGGCCCCAGCATTTT.

The chain couples TRBV28 to TRBJ1-1; no definite D call. Germline assignment: CDR1 MDHEN and CDR2 SYDVKM. The CDR3 is 14 residues long. V dropped 3 bases and J dropped 1 base, with 9 bases sitting between them. DNA of the CDR3: TGTGCCAGCAGTTTCGGTCTTGGGAACACTGAAGCTTTCTTT. Its translation: CASSFGLGNTEAFF.

This clone appeared a few times. V usage is TRBV19 and J usage is TRBJ1-2; 9 nucleotides line up with TRBD1. The V gene end was trimmed by 5 bases and the J gene end by 6 bases; junction bases not matched to a gene: 7. The CDR3 contains 14 residues. Germline CDR1 reads LNHDA; CDR2 reads SQIVND (reference sequence). CDR3: CASSLTGTGNGYTF. The CDR3 DNA reads TGTGCCAGTAGTCTAACCGGGACAGGGAATGGCTACACCTTC.

This clone was found a few times. This chain uses TRBV5-1 with TRBJ2-1; D is perhaps TRBD2 (5 bases). The CDR3 is 13 residues long. Germline V gene lookup returns CDR1 SGHRS and CDR2 YFSETQ. Trimming left V 0 bases short and J 12 bases short, with 13 bases between. CDR3 in amino acids: CASSLVVASGQFF. The DNA for the CDR3 is TGCGCCAGCAGCTTGGTAGTTGCCAGCGGGCAGTTCTTC. Variable domain in full (rest from reference TRBV5-1 and TRBJ2-1): KAGVTQTPRYLIKTRGQQVTLSCSPISGHRSVSWYQQTPGQGLQFLFEYFSETQRNKGNFPGRFSGRQFSNSRSEMNVSTLELGDSALYLCASSLVVASGQFFGPGTRLTVL.